These 21 T cell receptor beta chains originate from one sample sequenced in a study of T cells in women clearing cervical HPV infection. Profiled with immunoSEQ multiplex PCR; TCRdb holds only in-frame clones, not every one. Reported are 23,000 or so clones; the ten largest clones contain around 24%. Sequencing used blood buffy coat. Receptors originate from a woman between 18 and 75 years old with a cervical HPV16 infection that either progressed to CIN3+ or cleared (not recorded which).

On this clone itself: The read halts 3 residues ahead of the CDR3 end, with the missing end drawn from the germline J gene. This chain links TRBV12-3 or TRBV12-4 with TRBJ1-2; D not resolved. The V and J ends lost 7 bases and 3 bases respectively, with 18 bases between them. CDR3 size: 15 residues. The sequenced CDR3 bases are TGTGCCAGCACTCCACTCCTCCAACGGGACTATGGC. Translation gives CASTPLLQRDYG. The complete CDR3 protein is CASTPLLQRDYGYTF.

For this clone: The read is 3 residues too short to cover the CDR3 end, so that end is filled in from the germline J gene. The genes are TRBV7-8 and TRBJ2-3; 9 bases align to TRBD1. CDR3 size: 15 residues. Germline CDR1 and CDR2: SGHVS and FQNEAQ. The ends lost 5 bases at V and 3 bases at J; junction bases unmatched: 6. The CDR3 bases that were read are TGTGCCAGCAGCCCAAGACAGGGGGTTACAGATACG. This gives the protein CASSPRQGVTDT. The CDR3, in full, reads CASSPRQGVTDTQYF.

Of note for this clone: Read data end 3 residues before the CDR3 end; the end is taken from the germline J gene. V gene TRBV2 combines with J gene TRBJ2-7; tentative D call: TRBD1 (6 bases). V lost 7 bases and J 5 bases, leaving 15 bases between the germline ends. Germline CDR1 reads SNHLY; CDR2 reads FYNNEI. This CDR3 has 13 amino acids. The part of the CDR3 DNA that was read is TGTGCCAGCACCCGCGACAGGACCGACGAG. Amino acids: CASTRDRTDE. The whole CDR3 protein is CASTRDRTDEQYF.

Regarding this clone: The CDR3 extends 3 residues past the end of the read, so its final part is completed from the germline J gene. The chain uses TRBV4-1 and TRBJ1-5, with D unresolved. This CDR3 is built from 16 residues. Germline values: CDR1 MGHRA, CDR2 YSYEKL. The ends were cut back, 0 bases at V and 0 bases at J, with 9 bases in the middle. This CDR3 reads CASSQDTRYSNQPQHF. CDR3 DNA, as far as it was read: TGCGCCAGCAGCCAAGATACCAGGTATAGCAATCAGCCC.

Regarding this clone: The read is 3 residues too short to cover the CDR3 end, so that end is filled in from the germline J gene. The J gene is TRBJ1-2, the V gene TRBV20-1; 9 bases are shared with TRBD1. CDR1 DFQATT and CDR2 SNEGSKA come from the germline V gene (reference sequence). The CDR3 totals 14 residues. V shed 1 base, J shed 4 bases, and the junction held 4 bases outside the gene matches. The covered CDR3 bases are TGCAGTGCTAGAGTACAGGGGGCTAGCTATGGC. It codes for CSARVQGASYG. The entire CDR3 is CSARVQGASYGYTF.

Here the CDR3 reads CASSQGRVETQYF. The CDR3 bases that were read are TGTGCCAGCAGCCAAGGAAGGGTAGAGACC. The chain recombines TRBV4-2 with TRBJ2-5; unclear D gene. The read ends 3 residues shy of where the CDR3 ends; the end is completed using the germline J gene. In germline, CDR1 is LGHNA, CDR2 YNFKEQ. The CDR3 loop spans 13 amino acids. V shed 1 base and J shed 4 bases, with 7 bases lying between them.

A word on this clone: The CDR3 end lies 3 residues beyond the end of the read and is filled in from the germline J gene. V is TRBV7-9 and J is TRBJ1-2, with D possibly TRBD1 on 6 matching bases. V lost 5 bases, J lost 6 bases, and 13 bases lay in between. The CDR3 runs 13 residues. CDR1 SEHNR and CDR2 FQNEAQ come from the germline V gene (reference sequence). CDR3 loop: CASSLRGGNGYTF. CDR3 DNA, as far as it was read: TGTGCCAGCAGCCTCAGGGGAGGGAATGGC. The variable domain in full, with the rest retrieved from reference TRBV7-9 and TRBJ1-2, is DTGVSQNPRHKITKRGQNVTFRCDPISEHNRLYWYRQTLGQGPEFLTYFQNEAQLEKSRLLSDRFSAERPKGSFSTLEIQRTEQGDSAMYLCASSLRGGNGYTFGSGTRLTVV.

In regard to this clone: A junction end diverges from the germline sequence, so it may reflect a read error. With the read ending 3 residues before the CDR3 end, the germline J gene is used to fill in that end. The chain uses TRBV7-7 and TRBJ2-3; 8 positions match TRBD2. Germline CDR1 SSHAT, CDR2 FNYEAQ (reference sequence). The length of the CDR3 is 15 residues. The CDR3 reads CASSLNSGGTDTQYF. The CDR3 DNA, read in part, is TGTGCTAGCAGCTTAAATAGCGGGGGCACAGATACG.

Comments on this clone: The read ends 3 residues shy of where the CDR3 ends; the end is completed using the germline J gene. V usage is TRBV20-1 and J usage is TRBJ1-5; 9 nucleotides agree with TRBD1. V dropped 5 bases and J dropped 1; count of bases not matched to a gene: 3. The CDR3 extends over 14 amino acids. CDR1 and CDR2 from the germline V gene are DFQATT and SNEGSKA (reference sequence). CDR3: CSAQGQGSNQPQHF. CDR3 bases read: TGCAGTGCTCAGGGACAGGGAAGCAATCAGCCC.

On this clone itself: The read finishes 3 residues shy of the CDR3 end, and the germline J gene is used to complete it. V gene TRBV12-3 or TRBV12-4 combines with J gene TRBJ2-3, with TRBD2 matching 8 bases. This CDR3 region has 14 residues. Trimming removed 5 bases from V and 8 bases from J; junction bases left unmatched: 9. The CDR3 protein is CASSPRSGSGTQYF. Incomplete CDR3 DNA: TGTGCCAGCAGTCCCAGAAGCGGGAGTGGTACG.

On this clone itself: The read terminates 3 residues ahead of where the CDR3 ends, so the germline J gene completes it. The rearrangement uses TRBV20-1 and TRBJ1-1; 7 nucleotides match TRBD1. This CDR3 has 14 residues. With V trimmed by 0 bases and J by 2 bases, 3 bases remained unmatched. Germline CDR1 reads DFQATT; CDR2 reads SNEGSKA (reference sequence). This CDR3 reads CSARETGINTEAFF. CDR3 bases read: TGCAGTGCTAGAGAGACAGGGATAAACACTGAA.

With respect to this clone: The DNA ends 3 residues before the CDR3 does, and the rest of the CDR3 is filled in from the germline J gene. The gene calls are TRBV6-1 and TRBJ1-3, with D perhaps TRBD1 (6 bases). Germline-derived CDR1 and CDR2 are MNHNS and SASEGT. This CDR3 spans 13 amino acids. V was clipped by 3 bases and J by 7 bases, with 10 bases between them. This CDR3 is CASSDRGRNTIYF. The sequenced part of the CDR3 DNA is TGTGCCAGCAGTGACAGGGGTCGCAACACC.

CDR3 bases read: TGTGCCAGTAGTAGATCCGGGACAGATAATGAAAAA. Protein product: CASSRSGTDNEK. The whole CDR3 protein is CASSRSGTDNEKLFF. The rearrangement links TRBV19 to TRBJ1-4, with 7 bases fitting TRBD1. The read finishes 3 residues shy of the CDR3 end, and the germline J gene is used to complete it. J lost 4 bases, V lost 4 bases, and 6 bases had no gene match. The germline V gene encodes CDR1 LNHDA and CDR2 SQIVND (reference sequence). The CDR3 covers 15 residues.

Concerning this clone itself: The CDR3 goes on 3 residues after the read ends, and that part is filled in from the germline J gene. V usage is TRBV20-1 and J usage is TRBJ1-2, with D possibly matching TRBD1 (6 bases). In germline, CDR1 is DFQATT, CDR2 SNEGSKA (reference sequence). V lost 0 bases to trimming and J lost 5 bases, with 37 bases between them. The CDR3 runs 22 residues. CDR3 protein: CSARDMGGAVETGVMWGYGYTF. The sequenced part of the CDR3 DNA is TGCAGTGCTAGAGATATGGGAGGTGCGGTGGAGACAGGAGTGATGTGGGGATATGGC.

A note on this clone: One junction end disagrees with the germline gene, perhaps due to a read error. The read terminates 3 residues before the CDR3 end, so the remaining end is supplied by the germline J gene. The chain uses TRBV18 and TRBJ2-3; D not resolved. The CDR3 contains 14 residues. CDR1 and CDR2 (germline): KGHSH, LQKENI. The CDR3 is CASSPPARPDAQYF. The sequenced CDR3 bases are TGTGCCAGCTCACCACCCGCCAGGCCAGATGCG.

As concerns this clone: The junction differs from germline at one of its ends, possibly a read error. The read gets to within 3 residues of the CDR3 end, and the germline J gene fills in the rest. Other DNA sequences from this sample encode an identical CDR3 as well. The chain couples TRBV5-1 to TRBJ1-3; TRBD1 agrees at 7 bases. The CDR3 is made up of 13 amino acids. CDR1 SGHRS and CDR2 YFSETQ come from the germline V gene. Here the CDR3 reads CASQTGSGNTIYF. Partial CDR3 DNA: TGCGCCAGTCAGACAGGGTCTGGAAACACG.

Details on this clone: The observed sequence ends 3 residues before the CDR3 terminus, with the missing tail filled in from the germline J gene. The genes are TRBV11-3 and TRBJ2-5; possible D gene TRBD2, 5 bases. Germline V gives CDR1 SGHNT, CDR2 YENEEA. Between the trimmed V and J ends, which lost 8 bases and 5 bases, there was a span of 15 bases. CDR3 size: 13 residues. The sequenced CDR3 bases are TGTGCCAGCCGGGGATCCGGGTGGGAGACC. As protein: CASRGSGWET. Given in full, the CDR3 is CASRGSGWETQYF.

About this clone itself: The read stops 3 residues short of the end of the CDR3; the missing end is completed from the germline J gene. V usage is TRBV7-9 and J usage is TRBJ1-1, with 8 bases lining up with TRBD1. The germline V gene encodes CDR1 SEHNR and CDR2 FQNEAQ (reference sequence). The CDR3 consists of 15 residues. The sequenced CDR3 bases are TGTGCCAGCAGCACCAGACAGGGGACGGAATCAGAA. Its translation is CASSTRQGTESE. The CDR3, in full, reads CASSTRQGTESEAFF.

In regard to this clone: Sequencing ends 3 residues short of the CDR3 end; the germline J gene provides the rest. The chain couples TRBV19 to TRBJ1-5; D gene uncertain. V was trimmed by 5 bases and J by 3 bases, leaving 8 bases between them. Germline CDR1 LNHDA, CDR2 SQIVND (reference sequence). This CDR3 has 13 amino acids. The CDR3 spells CASSDIYNQPQHF. Partial CDR3 DNA: TGTGCCAGTAGTGACATATACAATCAGCCC.

With respect to this clone: One end of the junction fails to match germline, which may point to a read error. The same CDR3 can be traced to other DNA sequences in this sample. CDR3 DNA, as far as it was read: TGCAGCGTCGAAGGGGAACAGGGGGCGACTGGAAACACA. Amino acid sequence: CSVEGEQGATGNT. The entire CDR3 protein is CSVEGEQGATGNTIYF. The chain uses TRBV29-1 and TRBJ1-3, with 9 bases aligning to TRBD1. Read data end 3 residues before the CDR3 end; the end is taken from the germline J gene. Germline V gene lookup returns CDR1 SQVTM and CDR2 ANQGSEA. The CDR3 contains 16 residues.

Note on this clone: The CDR3 end lies 3 residues beyond the end of the read and is filled in from the germline J gene. V gene TRBV15 combines with J gene TRBJ2-2; possibly TRBD1 or TRBD2 for D (5 bases each). CDR3 length equals 16 residues. Germline loops: CDR1 LNHNV, CDR2 YYDKDF (reference sequence). Trimming took 0 bases from V and 2 from J, leaving 10 bases between them. The CDR3 DNA, read in part, is TGTGCCACCAGCAGAGATCAGGGAGAAAACACCGGGGAG. Protein sequence: CATSRDQGENTGE. The CDR3 as a whole reads CATSRDQGENTGELFF. Combining the CDR3 with reference TRBV15 and TRBJ2-2 gives the whole variable domain DAMVIQNPRYQVTQFGKPVTLSCSQTLNHNVMYWYQQKSSQAPKLLFHYYDKDFNNEADTPDNFQSRRPNTSFCFLDIRSPGLGDTAMYLCATSRDQGENTGELFFGEGSRLTVL.